These 27 T cell receptor beta chains share one sample of origin, sequenced in a study of a mutant IDH1 vaccine in newly diagnosed glioma. Time point indicated: week 35, safety follow-up. Doses comprised 300 ug of mutant IDH1 20-mer peptide each, plus topical imiquimod. These receptors have no identified antigens. This table comes from immunoSEQ multiplex PCR, and its TCRdb copy is limited to in-frame clones, with some not included. The sample carries 60,000 or so clones, around four fifths recorded once. Sequenced material: PBMCs, taken from a glioma patient whose treatment included an IDH1 peptide vaccine. Receptor source: a man aged 25-45 years with glioma.

This rearrangement joins TRBV5-4 to TRBJ2-6; 8 nucleotides line up with TRBD1. CDR3 length equals 17 residues. Germline-derived CDR1 and CDR2 are SGHNT and YYREEE (reference sequence). Trimming took 0 bases from V and 0 from J; bases not matched to a gene: 2. The CDR3 here is CASSLVQGASGANVLTF. CDR3 coding DNA: TGTGCCAGCAGCTTGGTGCAGGGGGCCTCTGGGGCCAACGTCCTGACTTTC.

CDR3 nucleotide sequence: TGTGCCATCAGTGAGTCGACAGGAGAACAGCCCCAGCATTTT. Encoded protein: CAISESTGEQPQHF. This chain joins TRBV10-3 and TRBJ1-5; D might be TRBD1 (6 bases). The germline V gene encodes CDR1 ENHRY and CDR2 SYGVKD. This CDR3 region has 14 residues. V lost 0 bases and J lost 7, with 10 bases in between.

The gene calls are TRBV6-1 and TRBJ2-3; 8 bases match TRBD2. V dropped 5 bases and J dropped 3; count of bases not matched to a gene: 4. The CDR3 sequence is 14 residues long. Germline CDR1 MNHNS, CDR2 SASEGT. The DNA of the CDR3 is TGTGCCAGCAGTCCGCGGGGGGATACAGATACGCAGTATTTT. Its translation: CASSPRGDTDTQYF.

This clone appeared a single time. The rearrangement uses TRBV27 and TRBJ2-4; TRBD2 aligns across 9 bases. The CDR3 runs 17 residues. The germline V gene encodes CDR1 MNHEY and CDR2 SMNVEV (reference sequence). V lost 5 bases and J lost 2; bases outside the gene matches: 10. CDR3 residues: CASSRLAGGRTKNIQYF. The CDR3 DNA follows: TGTGCCAGCAGTCGATTGGCGGGGGGGCGGACCAAAAACATTCAGTACTTC.

The V and J genes are TRBV7-2 and TRBJ1-2, with 7 bases that match TRBD1. The ends lost 5 bases at V and 3 bases at J; junction bases unmatched: 9. Looked up from germline, CDR1 is SGHTA and CDR2 is FQGNSA. The CDR3 loop spans 15 amino acids. The CDR3 nucleotides read TGTGCCAGCAGCGGGAGGGACAGTTTGCACTATGGCTACACCTTC. Encoded protein: CASSGRDSLHYGYTF.

The chain employs TRBV11-2 and TRBJ2-7; 9 bases fit TRBD1. This CDR3 contains 14 residues. The junction had 8 bases not matched to a gene; V was cut back by 5 bases and J by 6 bases. Germline V lookup: CDR1 SGHAT, CDR2 FQNNGV. CDR3 DNA sequence: TGTGCCAGCAGCCTGGGACAGGGTCCGACCGAGCAGTACTTC. It specifies CASSLGQGPTEQYF.

The rearrangement links TRBV19 to TRBJ2-1, with D possibly being TRBD1 (6 bases). This CDR3 has 13 amino acids. V was shortened by 7 bases and J by 6 bases, with 13 bases between the two germline ends. Germline V CDR1 and CDR2: LNHDA, SQIVND (reference sequence). CDR3 coding DNA: TGTGCCAGTAACAGGGCAGTGGGCAATGAGCAGTTCTTC. Residues: CASNRAVGNEQFF.

This clone was seen a single time. CDR3 sequence (DNA): TGTGCCAGCAGTGATGAGGGGGCGCCCCTCGGGGAGCAGTACTTC. Protein product: CASSDEGAPLGEQYF. The V call is TRBV25-1, the J call TRBJ2-7; TRBD1 aligns across 7 bases. Looked up from germline, CDR1 is MGHDK and CDR2 is SYGVNS. This CDR3 has 15 residues. V lost 3 bases, J lost 7 bases, and 12 bases stayed unmatched.

This clone was seen a few times. This chain uses TRBV4-1 with TRBJ1-6; perhaps TRBD1 as D (6 bases). Germline V CDR1 and CDR2: MGHRA, YSYEKL. Trimming shortened V by 0 bases and J by 8 bases, and 14 bases separated the two germline ends. This CDR3 is 16 amino acids long. The CDR3 nucleotides read TGCGCCAGCAGCCAAGAATCAGGGGCCGGATATTCACCCCTCCACTTT. This gives the protein CASSQESGAGYSPLHF.

This chain connects TRBV2 to TRBJ1-5, with unresolved D. There are 14 residues in the CDR3. CDR1 is SNHLY, CDR2 FYNNEI, per germline. V lost 9 bases, J lost 3 bases, and 15 bases lay in between. The CDR3 loop is CARGSEHHNQPQHF. The CDR3 bases are TGTGCCAGAGGTTCAGAGCACCACAATCAGCCCCAGCATTTT.

The chain employs TRBV5-1 and TRBJ2-1; TRBD2 is a possible D gene (5 bases). Per germline, CDR1 SGHRS and CDR2 YFSETQ. The V gene lost 10 bases and the J gene lost 4 bases, with 15 bases spanning the gap. The CDR3 sequence is 13 residues long. This CDR3 reads CAHTRDPYNEQFF. The CDR3 nucleotides read TGCGCCCACACCCGGGATCCTTACAATGAGCAGTTCTTC.

This chain joins TRBV28 and TRBJ1-6, with TRBD1 as a possible D gene (6 bases). The CDR3 sequence is 14 residues long. Germline CDR1 reads MDHEN; CDR2 reads SYDVKM. V was trimmed by 4 bases and J by 5 bases, leaving 9 bases between them. As DNA, the CDR3 is TGTGCCAGCAGTTCAGGGGCTGATAATTCACCCCTCCACTTT. Its translation is CASSSGADNSPLHF. The variable domain in full, with the rest retrieved from reference TRBV28 and TRBJ1-6, is DVKVTQSSRYLVKRTGEKVFLECVQDMDHENMFWYRQDPGLGLRLIYFSYDVKMKEKGDIPEGYSVSREKKERFSLILESASTNQTSMYLCASSSGADNSPLHFGNGTRLTVT.

V usage is TRBV27 and J usage is TRBJ1-2, with a weak D call TRBD1 (6 bases). The CDR3 contains 13 residues. Trimming took 6 bases from V and 1 from J, leaving 9 bases between them. Germline CDR1 MNHEY, CDR2 SMNVEV (reference sequence). The CDR3 nucleotides read TGTGCCAGCAGGCAGGGGATTAACTATGGCTACACCTTC. It is translated as CASRQGINYGYTF.

The V and J genes are TRBV6-1 and TRBJ2-7; D uncertain. The V gene's germline CDR1 is MNHNS and CDR2 SASEGT. The CDR3 consists of 12 residues. Trimming took off 3 bases at V and 11 bases at J, with 14 bases between the two ends. CDR3 protein: CASSDFIGKEYF. CDR3 sequence (DNA): TGTGCCAGCAGTGATTTCATAGGCAAGGAGTACTTC.

The chain combines TRBV19 with TRBJ1-3, with 8 bases fitting TRBD1. This CDR3 region has 14 residues. Germline V lookup: CDR1 LNHDA, CDR2 SQIVND (reference sequence). V lost 9 bases to trimming and J lost 2 bases; unmatched junction nucleotides: 6. This CDR3 reads CASGTGGTGNTIYF. In DNA, the CDR3 is TGTGCCAGCGGGACAGGAGGTACTGGAAACACCATATATTTT. Together with reference TRBV19 and TRBJ1-3, the CDR3 gives the full variable domain: DGGITQSPKYLFRKEGQNVTLSCEQNLNHDAMYWYRQDPGQGLRLIYYSQIVNDFQKGDIAEGYSVSREKKESFPLTVTSAQKNPTAFYLCASGTGGTGNTIYFGEGSWLTVV.

This chain links TRBV28 with TRBJ2-7; 11 bases match TRBD2. The V and J ends lost 3 bases and 3 bases, in that order; junction bases with no gene match: 1. CDR3 length equals 14 residues. The germline V gene encodes CDR1 MDHEN and CDR2 SYDVKM. The chain's CDR3 is CASSFTSGGYEQYF. The CDR3 nucleotides are TGTGCCAGCAGTTTTACTAGCGGGGGCTACGAGCAGTACTTC.

The chain joins TRBV18 to TRBJ2-3; tentative D call: TRBD1 (6 bases). CDR1 is KGHSH, CDR2 LQKENI, per germline. CDR3 length: 14 amino acids. V lost 6 bases, J lost 3 bases, and 13 bases lay in between. The CDR3 region has the DNA TGTGCCAGCTCGCGTCAGGGGTTAACAGATACGCAGTATTTT. Translating gives CASSRQGLTDTQYF.

This chain joins TRBV7-8 and TRBJ2-7; 9 nucleotides agree with TRBD1. The V gene end was trimmed by 1 base and the J gene end by 3 bases; junction bases not matched to a gene: 7. Germline V gives CDR1 SGHVS, CDR2 FQNEAQ. The CDR3 is made up of 16 amino acids. The CDR3 protein is CASSLVLDRGGYEQYF. The CDR3 DNA reads as TGTGCCAGCAGCTTAGTCTTGGACAGGGGAGGCTACGAGCAGTACTTC.

The chain employs TRBV10-2 and TRBJ2-7; 7 positions match TRBD1. Germline V CDR1 and CDR2: WSHSY, SAAADI. J gave up 2 bases and V 7 bases, and 2 bases lay outside the gene matches. This CDR3 comprises 12 residues. CDR3 region: CASTDRAYEQYF. DNA for the CDR3: TGCGCCAGCACCGACAGGGCCTACGAGCAGTACTTC.

CDR3 nucleotide sequence: TGTGCCAGCAGAAAAGGAAACACCATATATTTT. It codes for CASRKGNTIYF. The chain is built from TRBV2 and TRBJ1-3; D is unresolved. Per the germline V gene, CDR1 is SNHLY and CDR2 is FYNNEI. CDR3 length: 11 amino acids. V lost 6 bases and J lost 4, with 4 bases in between.

This clone has only one observation. The chain has TRBV19 and TRBJ2-3; possible D gene TRBD2, 5 bases. V lost 5 bases and J lost 2, with 17 bases in between. Germline V lookup: CDR1 LNHDA, CDR2 SQIVND (reference sequence). The CDR3 length is 16 residues. The CDR3 DNA reads as TGTGCCAGTAGTCCCCAACCCAGGACTTACACAGATACGCAGTATTTT. It translates to CASSPQPRTYTDTQYF. The entire variable domain, with the rest obtained from reference TRBV19 and TRBJ2-3, is as follows: DGGITQSPKYLFRKEGQNVTLSCEQNLNHDAMYWYRQDPGQGLRLIYYSQIVNDFQKGDIAEGYSVSREKKESFPLTVTSAQKNPTAFYLCASSPQPRTYTDTQYFGPGTRLTVL.

This clone was seen more than once but under ten times. V gene TRBV29-1 combines with J gene TRBJ2-1, with 7 positions matching TRBD2. Germline V gives CDR1 SQVTM, CDR2 ANQGSEA. With 7 bases clipped from V and 4 bases from J, the junction kept 16 bases outside the gene matches. The CDR3 sequence is 16 residues long. The CDR3 protein is CSAMGGRGLPYNEQFF. The CDR3 DNA is TGCAGCGCCATGGGAGGGCGGGGCCTTCCATACAATGAGCAGTTCTTC.

This chain connects TRBV19 to TRBJ1-2, with TRBD1 matching over 7 bases. Germline CDR1 LNHDA, CDR2 SQIVND (reference sequence). V lost 7 bases and J lost 2; bases outside the gene matches: 7. The CDR3 extends over 14 amino acids. The CDR3: CASMTGQGNYGYTF. Here the CDR3 DNA reads TGTGCCAGTATGACAGGGCAGGGGAACTATGGCTACACCTTC.

J is TRBJ1-2 and V is TRBV7-8; 9 bases align to TRBD1. CDR1 is SGHVS, CDR2 FQNEAQ, per germline. Trimming cost V 4 bases and J 6 bases; bases outside gene matches: 9. The CDR3 extends over 15 amino acids. In DNA form, the CDR3 reads TGTGCCAGCAGCTCTTACAGGGGGCAGTGGGATGGCTACACCTTC. Its translation is CASSSYRGQWDGYTF.

This chain joins TRBV9 and TRBJ2-3; 11 bases line up with TRBD1. The CDR3 is made up of 17 amino acids. V dropped 3 bases and J dropped 2; count of bases not matched to a gene: 8. CDR1 and CDR2 from the germline V gene are SGDLS and YYNGEE. This CDR3 reads CASSALGQGAPTDTQYF. CDR3 sequence (DNA): TGTGCCAGCAGCGCTTTAGGACAGGGGGCTCCCACAGATACGCAGTATTTT.

This clone was recorded a few times. The gene calls are TRBV2 and TRBJ1-5, with 8 bases that match TRBD1. The trim removed 5 bases at V and 5 bases at J, leaving 8 bases unmatched. The CDR3 totals 15 residues. Per germline, CDR1 SNHLY and CDR2 FYNNEI. The CDR3 DNA is TGTGCCAGCAGTTTGGACAGGGTGATGCATCAGCCCCAGCATTTT. Encoded protein: CASSLDRVMHQPQHF.

The J gene is TRBJ1-6, the V gene TRBV28; no reliable D call. This CDR3 contains 12 residues. V was trimmed by 7 bases and J by 12 bases, leaving 13 bases between them. Germline values: CDR1 MDHEN, CDR2 SYDVKM. The CDR3 reads CASTPPRGPLHF. DNA of the CDR3: TGTGCCAGCACTCCTCCGCGAGGACCCCTCCACTTT.